The sequence of this T cell receptor beta chain was determined in a study of CD8 T cells in ankylosing spondylitis. The study, taken as a whole, reports: Disease-linked clones were found to be CD8+ and relatively rare in peripheral blood. Blood from ankylosing spondylitis patients appeared to carry a characteristic roughly eight-variant TCR beta motif.

There are a few counts of this clonotype. Its antigen remains unidentified. TCRdb re-called the 5' RACE reads through MiXCR, storing one row per CDR3 protein. The sample shows around 430,000 distinct CDR3 sequences, roughly 18% of them seen only once. CDR3 size: 17 residues. V gave up 6 bases and J gave up 4 bases; unmatched junction bases: 18. Germline V gene lookup returns CDR1 MGHDK and CDR2 SYGVNS. This receptor was taken from a male donor with ankylosing spondylitis. Sequencing was carried out using blood, either unsorted or a sorted T cell fraction (not recorded which). The chain combines TRBV25-1 with TRBJ2-7; 7 bases fit TRBD1. This CDR3 is CASSATGSGRRKYEQYF. Written as DNA, the CDR3 is TGTGCCAGCAGCGCGACAGGGTCCGGGCGCCGTAAATACGAGCAGTACTTC.